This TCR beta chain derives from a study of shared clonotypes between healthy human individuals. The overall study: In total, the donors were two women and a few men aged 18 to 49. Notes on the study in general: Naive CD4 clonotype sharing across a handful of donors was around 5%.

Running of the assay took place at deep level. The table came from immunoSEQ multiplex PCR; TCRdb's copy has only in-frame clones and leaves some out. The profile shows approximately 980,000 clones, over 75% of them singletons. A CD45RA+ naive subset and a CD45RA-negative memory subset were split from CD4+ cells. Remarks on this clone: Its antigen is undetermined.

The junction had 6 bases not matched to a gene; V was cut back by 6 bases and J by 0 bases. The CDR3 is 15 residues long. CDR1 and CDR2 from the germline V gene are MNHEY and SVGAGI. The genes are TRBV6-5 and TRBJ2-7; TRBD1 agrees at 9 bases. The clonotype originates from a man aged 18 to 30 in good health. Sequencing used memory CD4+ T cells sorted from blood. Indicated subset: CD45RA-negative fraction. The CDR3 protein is CASSSTGGHSYEQYF. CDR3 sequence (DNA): TGTGCCAGCAGCTCAACAGGGGGCCACTCCTACGAGCAGTACTTC.